Presented here are 28 T cell receptor beta chains from one specimen sequenced in a study of identical twins. In TCRdb, the 5' RACE reads were re-called with MiXCR into one record per CDR3 protein. The repertoire has fewer than 800,000 distinct CDR3 sequences, around 7.4% of them found once; the top ten carry about 1.5%. A further study also used this sample, focusing on yellow fever vaccine responses in identical twins.

Sequencing was performed on PBMCs. All receptors come from a woman aged 18-29 years in good health.

In its sample, this clonotype was seen many times. V gene TRBV9 combines with J gene TRBJ2-1; a possible D gene is TRBD2 (5 bases). CDR3 size: 15 residues. V gave up 0 bases and J gave up 2 bases, with 9 bases separating them. Per the germline V gene, CDR1 is SGDLS and CDR2 is YYNGEE. The CDR3 nucleotides read TGTGCCAGCAGCGTAGCGGGGATTCCCTACAATGAGCAGTTCTTC. Its protein product is CASSVAGIPYNEQFF.

The chain is built from TRBV11-2 and TRBJ2-7; 8 bases are shared with TRBD2. CDR1 SGHAT and CDR2 FQNNGV come from the germline V gene. V dropped 2 bases and J dropped 4; count of bases not matched to a gene: 13. The CDR3 runs to 17 residues. The CDR3 loop is CASSLSPAGEFGYEQYF. The CDR3 bases are TGTGCCAGCAGCTTATCCCCAGCGGGAGAGTTCGGGTACGAGCAGTACTTC. Full variable domain (rest looked up from reference TRBV11-2 and TRBJ2-7): EAGVAQSPRYKIIEKRQSVAFWCNPISGHATLYWYQQILGQGPKLLIQFQNNGVVDDSQLPKDRFSAERLKGVDSTLKIQPAKLEDSAVYLCASSLSPAGEFGYEQYFGPGTRLTVT.

A few counts support this clonotype. Germline and junction disagree at one end, which may indicate a read error. The chain combines TRBV20-1 with TRBJ2-2, with D possibly being TRBD2 (5 bases). The length of the CDR3 is 17 residues. CDR1 is DFQATT, CDR2 SNEGSKA, per germline (reference sequence). CDR3 DNA: TGCTGTGCTAGAGTCGCATATGATGAGGGTAGAACCGGGGAGCTGTTTTTT. Translated, it gives CCARVAYDEGRTGELFF.

This clonotype was counted at least ten times. V and J are TRBV24-1 and TRBJ2-7; TRBD1 matches 11 bases. V was pared by 2 bases and J by 3 bases, with 2 bases of the junction left unmatched. Germline assignment: CDR1 KGHDR and CDR2 SFDVKD. The CDR3 length is 15 residues. The CDR3 nucleotides read TGTGCCACCAGTGATTCCGGGACAGGGGGCTACGAGCAGTACTTC. Its translation is CATSDSGTGGYEQYF.

This chain joins TRBV3-1 and TRBJ2-7; D is possibly TRBD1 (6 bases). CDR3 length: 14 amino acids. The germline V gene encodes CDR1 LGHDT and CDR2 YNNKEL (reference sequence). Between the trimmed V and J ends, which lost 6 bases and 1 base, there was a span of 13 bases. CDR3 sequence: CASRYRVGSYEQYF. The CDR3 nucleotides read TGTGCCAGCAGATACAGGGTCGGGTCCTACGAGCAGTACTTC.

A few counts support this clonotype. CDR3 sequence (DNA): TGTGCCAGCAGTTTAGTGGCGGGGGGCCCCTACAATGAGCAGTTCTTC. As protein: CASSLVAGGPYNEQFF. The V gene is TRBV27, the J gene TRBJ2-1; 8 bases are a match to TRBD2. Germline CDR1 is MNHEY and CDR2 is SMNVEV (reference sequence). The CDR3 runs 16 residues. V lost 2 bases, J lost 2 bases, and 5 bases stayed unmatched.

This clonotype was seen at least ten times. The V call is TRBV7-8, the J call TRBJ2-1, with D unresolved. The germline V gene encodes CDR1 SGHVS and CDR2 FQNEAQ. Deletions cut 3 bases from V and 0 bases from J, with 12 bases between. This CDR3 contains 16 residues. CDR3 residues: CASSFQPLSSYNEQFF. The CDR3 DNA reads TGTGCCAGCAGCTTCCAACCCCTGAGCTCCTACAATGAGCAGTTCTTC.

This clonotype was counted between two and nine times. The rearrangement links TRBV12-3 or TRBV12-4 to TRBJ1-5; D uncertain. V dropped 7 bases and J dropped 0 bases, with 10 bases sitting between them. The length of the CDR3 is 14 residues. The CDR3 DNA sequence: TGTGCCAGCACAGGCGCGGATAGCAATCAGCCCCAGCATTTT. This gives the protein CASTGADSNQPQHF.

V usage is TRBV7-6 and J usage is TRBJ2-5; TRBD2 matches at 10 bases. CDR1 and CDR2 (germline): SGHVS, FNYEAQ. V lost 5 bases, J lost 5 bases, and 17 bases stayed unmatched. The CDR3 loop spans 18 amino acids. The CDR3 protein is CASSRSSSGGASYETQYF. The DNA for the CDR3 is TGTGCCAGCAGCCGAAGTTCCAGCGGGGGGGCGTCATATGAGACCCAGTACTTC. Using reference TRBV7-6 and TRBJ2-5 for the parts outside the CDR3, the full variable domain is GAGVSQSPRYKVTKRGQDVALRCDPISGHVSLYWYRQALGQGPEFLTYFNYEAQQDKSGLPNDRFSAERPEGSISTLTIQRTEQRDSAMYRCASSRSSSGGASYETQYFGPGTRLLVL.

This chain uses TRBV5-6 with TRBJ2-4, with 8 bases lining up with TRBD2. The CDR3 consists of 17 residues. The J segment lost 6 bases and the V segment lost 0 bases, leaving 11 bases of the junction unmatched. In germline, CDR1 is SGHDT, CDR2 YYEEEE. This CDR3 is CASSLAGREGPRNIQYF. CDR3 DNA: TGTGCCAGCAGCTTGGCGGGTCGGGAGGGCCCTAGAAACATTCAGTACTTC.

In its sample, this clonotype was seen a few times. In DNA, the CDR3 is TGCAGCGTTGCGGGAGGAGGGGAAATCGGCTACAATGAGCAGTTCTTC. Translating it yields CSVAGGGEIGYNEQFF. The V gene is TRBV29-1, the J gene TRBJ2-1; 7 bases match TRBD2. CDR1 and CDR2 (germline): SQVTM, ANQGSEA. V gave up 4 bases and J gave up 3 bases; unmatched junction bases: 12. The CDR3 contains 16 residues.

The rearrangement links TRBV27 to TRBJ1-1, with D uncertain. Trimming shortened V by 4 bases and J by 5 bases, and 20 bases separated the two germline ends. Germline CDR1 is MNHEY and CDR2 is SMNVEV (reference sequence). This CDR3 is built from 16 residues. In DNA, the CDR3 is TGTGCCAGCAGTTCTAGGGCAGCCACGGAGAGGACTGAAGCTTTCTTT. Its protein is CASSSRAATERTEAFF.

This clonotype showed up many times. This chain joins TRBV7-9 and TRBJ2-7; the match to TRBD1 covers 8 bases. CDR1 is SEHNR, CDR2 FQNEAQ, per germline (reference sequence). Germline trimming cut 4 bases from V and 7 bases from J; bases unmatched to any gene: 3. CDR3 length equals 12 residues. The CDR3: CASSSDRVEQYV. CDR3 bases: TGTGCCAGCAGCTCGGACAGGGTTGAGCAGTACGTC.

This clonotype was counted only a few times. The V and J genes are TRBV2 and TRBJ1-6; a weak D match, TRBD1 (6 bases). V was shortened by 6 bases and J by 7 bases, with 16 bases between the two germline ends. The CDR3 has 15 residues. The V gene's germline CDR1 is SNHLY and CDR2 FYNNEI. The CDR3 here is CASRAGGRRNSPLHF. CDR3 DNA sequence: TGTGCCAGCAGGGCCGGGGGGCGCAGGAATTCACCCCTCCACTTT.

This chain uses TRBV12-3 or TRBV12-4 with TRBJ2-2; D not resolved. CDR3 length equals 15 residues. Between the trimmed V and J ends, which lost 7 bases and 1 base, there was a span of 13 bases. The CDR3 DNA is TGTGCCAGCATCGCTGGCCTGGGGAACACCGGGGAGCTGTTTTTT. Protein product: CASIAGLGNTGELFF.

This chain joins TRBV18 and TRBJ1-5; the D is unclear. The CDR3 runs 16 residues. V lost 0 bases and J lost 6, with 15 bases in between. Germline CDR1 is KGHSH and CDR2 is LQKENI. CDR3 nucleotides: TGTGCCAGCTCACCACCGCTCGGGGTAGGGAGTCAGCCCCAGCATTTT. Protein: CASSPPLGVGSQPQHF. Complete variable domain (other parts from reference TRBV18 and TRBJ1-5): NAGVMQNPRHLVRRRGQEARLRCSPMKGHSHVYWYRQLPEEGLKFMVYLQKENIIDESGMPKERFSAEFPKEGPSILRIQQVVRGDSAAYFCASSPPLGVGSQPQHFGDGTRLSIL.

This clonotype has just a few counts. This sequence joins TRBV24-1 and TRBJ2-5; D might be TRBD2 (5 bases). CDR3 length: 15 residues. Trimming stripped 6 bases from V and 5 bases from J, with 18 bases between. Germline V gives CDR1 KGHDR, CDR2 SFDVKD. DNA of the CDR3: TGTGCCACCAGTCTATTGGGAGAGCTTGGGGAGACCCAGTACTTC. Amino acid sequence: CATSLLGELGETQYF.

This sequence joins TRBV7-2 and TRBJ2-2; the match to TRBD2 covers 10 bases. The CDR3 extends over 15 amino acids. Germline CDR1 and CDR2: SGHTA and FQGNSA. Losses at the gene ends were 5 bases for V and 3 bases for J; bases not matched to a gene: 3. CDR3 nucleotides: TGTGCCAGCAGCGAAAGCGGGGGGGACACCGGGGAGCTGTTTTTT. Translation: CASSESGGDTGELFF.

In this sample, this clonotype turned up a few times. The chain has TRBV12-5 and TRBJ2-2; 14 positions match TRBD2. Germline V gene data show CDR1 as LGHNT and CDR2 as FRNRAP. J was trimmed by 1 base and V by 6 bases; bases with no gene match: 7. CDR3 size: 18 residues. The CDR3 nucleotides are TGTGCTAGTGGGCTGACTAGCGGGGGGGCTAAGAACACCGGGGAGCTGTTTTTT. It translates to CASGLTSGGAKNTGELFF.

The chain is built from TRBV29-1 and TRBJ2-2, with D unclear. Germline assignment: CDR1 SQVTM and CDR2 ANQGSEA. Trimming stripped 5 bases from V and 0 bases from J, with 10 bases between. This CDR3 contains 14 residues. The CDR3 nucleotides read TGCAGCGTTTACAAGGGCGCGAACACCGGGGAGCTGTTTTTT. This encodes CSVYKGANTGELFF.

This chain connects TRBV7-8 to TRBJ2-1, with TRBD2 identical over 11 bases. After removal of 5 bases from V and 5 bases from J, the junction contained 5 bases not matched to a gene. Germline V gene lookup returns CDR1 SGHVS and CDR2 FQNEAQ. CDR3 length: 15 amino acids. The CDR3 DNA is TGTGCCAGCAGCCACATTAGCGGGGGGGACAATGAGCAGTTCTTC. Amino acid sequence: CASSHISGGDNEQFF.

This clonotype has a handful of counts. The rearrangement joins TRBV16 to TRBJ2-7, with 12 bases aligning to TRBD2. The CDR3 covers 17 residues. Germline V gene data show CDR1 as KGHSY and CDR2 as FQNENV. With V trimmed by 2 bases and J by 1 base, 6 bases remained unmatched. The CDR3 sequence is CASSQRLAGGASYEQYF. The CDR3 nucleotides are TGTGCCAGCAGCCAAAGGCTAGCGGGAGGGGCTTCCTACGAGCAGTACTTC.

Only a few counts were recorded for this clonotype. The genes are TRBV6-2 or TRBV6-3 and TRBJ2-6; D is perhaps TRBD1 or TRBD2 (5 bases each). V was shortened by 3 bases and J by 1 base, with 13 bases between the two germline ends. The CDR3 consists of 17 residues. Germline CDR1 and CDR2: MNHEY and SVGEGT. The CDR3 sequence is CASSYKGPLSGANVLTF. The CDR3 DNA reads TGTGCCAGCAGTTATAAGGGACCGTTATCTGGGGCCAACGTCCTGACTTTC.

This clonotype was seen more than once but under ten times. The rearrangement joins TRBV20-1 to TRBJ1-2, with TRBD1 identical over 10 bases. This CDR3 is 14 amino acids long. From germline, CDR1 is DFQATT and CDR2 SNEGSKA (reference sequence). Losses at the gene ends were 1 base for V and 8 bases for J; bases not matched to a gene: 7. CDR3 nucleotides: TGCAGTGCTAGAGGAAGACAGGGGGCGCAAGGCTACACCTTC. This gives the protein CSARGRQGAQGYTF.

This clonotype was detected many times. The chain uses TRBV24-1 and TRBJ2-2; a possible D gene is TRBD2 (6 bases). Germline lookup yields CDR1 KGHDR and CDR2 SFDVKD. The CDR3 contains 15 residues. Trimming cost V 2 bases and J 5 bases, with 11 bases left between them. CDR3 DNA sequence: TGTGCCACCAGTGATTGGAGGGTTCGAACCGGGGAGCTGTTTTTT. It codes for CATSDWRVRTGELFF.

There are many counts of this clonotype. V gene TRBV15 combines with J gene TRBJ2-1; D may be TRBD1 (6 bases). Trimming cost V 0 bases and J 6 bases, with 12 bases left between them. CDR3 length: 15 amino acids. Germline assignment: CDR1 LNHNV and CDR2 YYDKDF (reference sequence). CDR3 nucleotides: TGTGCCACCAGCAGAGAGGGCAGGGGATTCAATGAGCAGTTCTTC. Translation gives CATSREGRGFNEQFF.

There are many counts of this clonotype. This chain connects TRBV11-2 to TRBJ2-5, with 9 bases fitting TRBD2. V shed 6 bases, J shed 2 bases, and the junction held 19 bases outside the gene matches. Germline V gene data show CDR1 as SGHAT and CDR2 as FQNNGV. CDR3 length: 19 residues. CDR3 in DNA: TGTGCCAGCAGTGGTGTAGTCCCTAGCGGGATTAAGATACAAGAGACCCAGTACTTC. Encoded protein: CASSGVVPSGIKIQETQYF.

This clonotype has more than one count but fewer than ten. This chain joins TRBV20-1 and TRBJ2-7; tentatively, D is TRBD1 or TRBD2 (5 bases each). Looked up from germline, CDR1 is DFQATT and CDR2 is SNEGSKA (reference sequence). Trimming left V 1 base short and J 5 bases short, with 9 bases between. The length of the CDR3 is 12 residues. CDR3 bases: TGCAGTGCTAGAGTTGGGGACCACGAGCAGTACGTC. This codes for CSARVGDHEQYV.